This T cell receptor beta chain was found in a study of T cell changes during pregnancy in multiple sclerosis. Data came from immunoSEQ multiplex PCR; TCRdb stores just in-frame clones and leaves some out. The sample includes 55,000 to 75,000 clones, around 90% of them seen just once. Germline CDR1 reads SEHNR; CDR2 reads FQNEAQ (reference sequence). CDR3 size: 12 residues. Trimming shortened V by 5 bases and J by 4 bases, and 8 bases separated the two germline ends. This clonotype was obtained from a female donor in good health, enrolled as a control in a pregnancy study. The sequencing used peripheral blood, collected in the third trimester of pregnancy. The gene calls are TRBV7-9 and TRBJ1-2; D unclear. In DNA, the CDR3 is TGTGCCAGCAGCGAGGCCGGCTATGGCTACACCTTC. It encodes CASSEAGYGYTF.